This entry features one T cell receptor (beta chain) sequence. This record belongs to a study of T cells after yellow fever vaccination. Germline lookup yields CDR1 ENHRY and CDR2 SYGVKD. The CDR3 covers 12 residues. Trimming cost V 4 bases and J 4 bases; bases outside gene matches: 0. Researchers made TCR cDNA using 5'RACE template switching, and this step added a universal primer site and UMIs. MiXCR was run by TCRdb on the 5' RACE reads, yielding one entry per CDR3 protein. The table records some 350,000 distinct CDR3 sequences, roughly 8.7% of them present only once. The receptor was isolated from a man aged 18 to 29 who received the YFV17D yellow fever vaccine. Here the sequenced sample was PBMCs, taken on the day of the first yellow fever vaccination. The V gene is TRBV10-3, the J gene TRBJ2-5, with TRBD2 identical over 7 bases. The CDR3 sequence is CAISGTRETQYF. The DNA for the CDR3 is TGTGCCATCAGTGGGACTAGAGAGACCCAGTACTTC.